The clone carrying this TCR beta chain appeared a few times. Its antigen is not identified. The data were taken from a study of response to subunit inactivated influenza vaccine. MiXCR was run by TCRdb on the RT-PCR reads, yielding one entry per CDR3 protein. The sample records 800,000 to 1,000,000 distinct CDR3 sequences, around 21% being singletons. Between the trimmed V and J ends, which lost 6 bases and 0 bases, there was a span of 9 bases. The CDR3 consists of 14 residues. From germline, CDR1 is MNHNS and CDR2 SASEGT. Study-level points and caveats: After each seasonal influenza vaccination, few new T cells are recruited, the authors suggested.

The source of this sequence is a man aged 50 or older who received an inactivated influenza vaccine. The V and J genes are TRBV6-1 and TRBJ1-3; D not resolved. The sequencing here drew on PBMCs from blood, taken approximately 5 days after vaccination. DNA for the CDR3: TGTGCCAGCAGAGGAACCTACTCTGGAAACACCATATATTTT. This codes for CASRGTYSGNTIYF.